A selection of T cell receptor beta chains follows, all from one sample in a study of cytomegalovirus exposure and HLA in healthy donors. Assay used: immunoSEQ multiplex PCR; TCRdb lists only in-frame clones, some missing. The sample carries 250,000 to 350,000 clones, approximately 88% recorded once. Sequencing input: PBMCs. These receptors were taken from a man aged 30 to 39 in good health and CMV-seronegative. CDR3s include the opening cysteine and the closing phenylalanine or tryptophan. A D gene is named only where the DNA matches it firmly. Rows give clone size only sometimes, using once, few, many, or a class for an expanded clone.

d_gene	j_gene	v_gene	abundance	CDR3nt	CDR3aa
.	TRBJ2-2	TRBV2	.	TGTGCCAGCAGGTCTCACCACACGAACACCGGGGAGCTGTTTTTT	CASRSHHTNTGELFF
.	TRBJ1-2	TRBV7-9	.	TGTGCCAGCAGCTTCGCCCTGGACAGCAACTATGGCTACACCTTC	CASSFALDSNYGYTF
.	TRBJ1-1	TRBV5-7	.	TGTGCCAGCAGCCACCGACAGGCGAACACTGAAGCTTTCTTT	CASSHRQANTEAFF
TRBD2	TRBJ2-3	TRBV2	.	TGTGCCAGCCCCCTCCCCGGACTAGCGGGGTCAGATACGCAGTATTTT	CASPLPGLAGSDTQYF
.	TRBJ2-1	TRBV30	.	TGTGCCTGGAGTGTAGGGGTATCCTACAATGAGCAGTTCTTC	CAWSVGVSYNEQFF
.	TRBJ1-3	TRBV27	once	TGTGCCAGCAGCCTTACCGGGACATCCACTGGAAACACCATATATTTT	CASSLTGTSTGNTIYF
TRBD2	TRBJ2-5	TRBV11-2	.	TGTGCCAGCAGCCCTCTGAGGCGGGGGTCAGAAGAGACCCAGTACTTC	CASSPLRRGSEETQYF
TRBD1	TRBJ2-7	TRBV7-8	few	TGTGCCAGCAGCTCCAGGGGGTACACGCAGTACTTC	CASSSRGYTQYF
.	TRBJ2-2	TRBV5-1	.	TGCGCCAGCAGCTTGGCGCAGGGGAACGCCGGGGAGCTGTTTTTT	CASSLAQGNAGELFF
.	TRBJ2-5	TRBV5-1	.	TGCGCCAGCAGCTTTAGAGAGACCCAGTACTTC	CASSFRETQYF
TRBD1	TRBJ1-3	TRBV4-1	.	TGCGCCAGCAGCCAAGTTGGTGGCAGGGGGCCTGGAAACACCATATATTTT	CASSQVGGRGPGNTIYF
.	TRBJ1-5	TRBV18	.	TGTGCCAGCTCACCAGAAGGGAGGGCGATTGTTCAGCCCCAGCATTTT	CASSPEGRAIVQPQHF
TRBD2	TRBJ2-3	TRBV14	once	TGTGCCAGCAGCCGACTAGCGGGGGGGCGAAATACGCAGTATTTT	CASSRLAGGRNTQYF
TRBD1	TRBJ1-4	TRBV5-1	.	TGCGCCAGCAGCGAGAAATCCTACAGGGGGCTTAATGAAAAACTGTTTTTT	CASSEKSYRGLNEKLFF
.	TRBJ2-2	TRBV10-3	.	TGTGCCATCAGAGGAGGGGCCACCGGGGAGCTGTTTTTT	CAIRGGATGELFF
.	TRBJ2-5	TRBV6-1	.	TGTGCCAGCACCCTGGACCCGAACACAGGGACCCAGTACTTC	CASTLDPNTGTQYF
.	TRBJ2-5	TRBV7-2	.	TGTGCCAGCAGCTTAGCAAGGACAACGGGGCGGGGAGCCCAGTACTTC	CASSLARTTGRGAQYF
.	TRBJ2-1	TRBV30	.	TGTGCCTGGACTTACTCATCCTACAATGAGCAGTTCTTC	CAWTYSSYNEQFF
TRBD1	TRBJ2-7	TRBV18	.	TGTGCCAGCTCACCTACGGAGAGGGACAGGGGGCTATGGGAGCAGTACTTC	CASSPTERDRGLWEQYF
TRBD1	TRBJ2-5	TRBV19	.	TGTGCCAGTAGCAACCGGGACAGATGGGGAGAGTACCAAGAGACCCAGTACTTC	CASSNRDRWGEYQETQYF
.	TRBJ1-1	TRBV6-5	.	TGTGCCAGCAGTTACGAGGGAACGGGCACTGAAGCTTTCTTT	CASSYEGTGTEAFF
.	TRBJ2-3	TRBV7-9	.	TGTGCCAGCAGCCTGACAGGTAACACAGATACGCAGTATTTT	CASSLTGNTDTQYF
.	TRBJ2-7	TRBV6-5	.	TGTGCCAGCACCCAGGGGATGAAGTACGAGCAGTACTTC	CASTQGMKYEQYF
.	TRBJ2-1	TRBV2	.	TGTGCCAGCAGTGACGGGGCGTTTCGGGGGAATGAGCAGTTCTTC	CASSDGAFRGNEQFF
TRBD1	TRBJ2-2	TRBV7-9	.	TGTGCCAGCAGCTTGGGGACAGGGGGTGCCGGGGAGCTGTTTTTT	CASSLGTGGAGELFF